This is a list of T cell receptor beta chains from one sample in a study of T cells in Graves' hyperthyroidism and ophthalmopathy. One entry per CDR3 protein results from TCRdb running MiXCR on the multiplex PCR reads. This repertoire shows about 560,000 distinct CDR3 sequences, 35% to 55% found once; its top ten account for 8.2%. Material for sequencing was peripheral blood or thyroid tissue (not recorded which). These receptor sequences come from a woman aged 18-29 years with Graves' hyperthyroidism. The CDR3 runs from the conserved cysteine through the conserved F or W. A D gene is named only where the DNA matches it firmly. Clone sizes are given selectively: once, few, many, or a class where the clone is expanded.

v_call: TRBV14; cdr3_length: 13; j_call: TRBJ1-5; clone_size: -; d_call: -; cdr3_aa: CASSQAGGQPQHF; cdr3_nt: TGTGCCAGCAGCCAGGCCGGGGGTCAGCCCCAGCATTTT
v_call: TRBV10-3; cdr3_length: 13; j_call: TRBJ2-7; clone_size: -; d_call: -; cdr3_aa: CAISQYLAYEQYF; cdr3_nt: TGTGCCATCAGTCAGTATCTTGCCTACGAGCAGTACTTC
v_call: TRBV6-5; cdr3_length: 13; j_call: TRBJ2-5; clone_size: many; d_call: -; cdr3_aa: CASRGAEQETQYF; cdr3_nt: TGTGCCAGCAGGGGAGCGGAGCAAGAGACCCAGTACTTC
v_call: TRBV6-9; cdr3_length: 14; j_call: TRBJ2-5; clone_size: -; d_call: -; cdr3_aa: CASSNPGTQETQYF; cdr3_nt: TGTGCCAGCAGTAATCCAGGGACCCAAGAGACCCAGTACTTC
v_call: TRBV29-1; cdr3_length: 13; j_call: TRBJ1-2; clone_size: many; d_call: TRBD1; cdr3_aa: CSVEDRGYYGYTF; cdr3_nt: TGCAGCGTTGAAGACAGGGGGTACTATGGCTACACCTTC
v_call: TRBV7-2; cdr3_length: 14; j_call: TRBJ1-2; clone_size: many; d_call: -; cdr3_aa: CASSLGAGNYGYTF; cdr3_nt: TGTGCCAGCAGCTTAGGCGCAGGGAACTATGGCTACACCTTC
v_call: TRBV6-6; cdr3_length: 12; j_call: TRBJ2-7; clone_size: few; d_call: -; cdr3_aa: CASSYSVYEQYF; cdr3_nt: TGTGCCAGCAGTTACTCGGTCTACGAGCAGTACTTC
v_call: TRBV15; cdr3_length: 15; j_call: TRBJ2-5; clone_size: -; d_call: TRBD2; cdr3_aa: CATSRDLERGKTQYF; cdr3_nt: TGTGCCACCAGCAGAGATCTCGAGCGGGGGAAGACCCAGTACTTC
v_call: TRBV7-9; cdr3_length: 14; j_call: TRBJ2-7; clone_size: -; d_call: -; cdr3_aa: CASRRSQEGYEQYF; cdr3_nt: TGTGCCAGCAGGCGTTCCCAGGAGGGCTACGAGCAGTACTTC
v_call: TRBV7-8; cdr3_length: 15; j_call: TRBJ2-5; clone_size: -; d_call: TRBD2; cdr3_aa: CASSSPGTSLETQYF; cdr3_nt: TGTGCCAGCAGCTCACCCGGGACTAGCTTAGAGACCCAGTACTTC
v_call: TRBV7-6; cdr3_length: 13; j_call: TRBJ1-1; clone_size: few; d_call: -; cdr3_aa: CASTDLRYTEAFF; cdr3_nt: TGTGCCAGCACGGACCTACGGTACACTGAAGCTTTCTTT
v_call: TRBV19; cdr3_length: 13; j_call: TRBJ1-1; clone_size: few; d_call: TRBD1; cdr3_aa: CASRGQGLAEAFF; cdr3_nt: TGTGCCAGTAGGGGACAGGGCCTAGCGGAGGCTTTCTTT
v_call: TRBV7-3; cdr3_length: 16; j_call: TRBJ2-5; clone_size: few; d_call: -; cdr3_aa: CASSKIAAQGSETQYF; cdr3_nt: TGTGCCAGCAGCAAGATAGCGGCACAGGGTTCGGAGACCCAGTACTTC